The sequence of this T cell receptor beta chain was determined in a study of blood T cell repertoires in COVID-19. Overall study context: Collection of acute and convalescent COVID-19 samples took place in the United States, Italy and Spain.

From germline, CDR1 is MNHEY and CDR2 SMNVEV (reference sequence). The J segment lost 2 bases and the V segment lost 4 bases, leaving 2 bases of the junction unmatched. CDR3 size: 13 residues. Per the study methods: Amplification with reference gene primers provided the estimates of nucleated cell counts. TCRdb's copy holds only in-frame clones and misses some; the assay was immunoSEQ multiplex PCR. The D gene and trimming were derived from the DNA, and the V and J assignments and clone size from that table. Here the sample spans 91,000 or so clones, about 90% being singletons. This receptor was obtained from a woman aged 45-65 years in a cohort sampled during active COVID-19. The rearrangement uses TRBV27 and TRBJ2-7; TRBD1 matches at 7 bases. Sequenced: peripheral blood. Written as DNA, the CDR3 is TGTGCCAGCAGTTGGGACAGCACCTACGAGCAGTACTTC. Translating gives CASSWDSTYEQYF.